This T cell receptor (beta chain) was sequenced in a study of T cell responses to AZD1222 COVID-19 vaccine. Clones were read by immunoSEQ multiplex PCR, and TCRdb kept only the in-frame ones, dropping some. The table records about 130,000 clones, approximately 93% of them present only once. CDR1 and CDR2 from the germline V gene are MNHEY and SMNVEV (reference sequence). Trimming shortened V by 6 bases and J by 5 bases, and 19 bases separated the two germline ends. The CDR3 runs 15 residues. This sequence was found in an adult in good health. The sequenced sample was peripheral blood, obtained on day 0 of AZD1222 vaccination. This rearrangement joins TRBV27 to TRBJ1-1, with D maybe TRBD1 (6 bases). CDR3 DNA: TGTGCCAGCAGAAAACAGGGAGAGGGATTTACTGAAGCTTTCTTT. It encodes CASRKQGEGFTEAFF.